This TCR beta chain was captured in a study of T cells in Graves' hyperthyroidism and ophthalmopathy. General study findings and limits: Classification by a 13 V-J model distinguished ophthalmopathy from stable hyperthyroidism. Among thyroid clonotypes expanded above 0.001, most also appeared in blood.

This clonotype has ten or more counts. Its antigen is unidentified. PBMCs were collected from an approximately 9 ml volume of fresh peripheral blood. From RNA transcripts, TCR beta CDR3 regions were amplified. The TCR CDR3 first-round RT-PCR relied on the HTBI primer set. One entry per CDR3 protein results from TCRdb running MiXCR on the multiplex PCR reads. The top ten clones hold 15% to 19% of a sample with around 690,000 distinct CDR3 sequences, around a sixth of them seen once. The CDR3 sequence is 14 residues long. Trimming cost V 0 bases and J 0 bases, with 6 bases left between them. Looked up from germline, CDR1 is SGHRS and CDR2 is YFSETQ.

V is TRBV5-1 and J is TRBJ1-1, with unresolved D. The sample comprised blood. The source of this sequence is a man aged 45 to 65 with Graves' hyperthyroidism. The CDR3 here is CASSLATLNTEAFF. DNA of the CDR3: TGCGCCAGCAGCTTGGCCACTCTGAACACTGAAGCTTTCTTT. Full variable domain (outside the CDR3, taken from reference TRBV5-1 and TRBJ1-1): KAGVTQTPRYLIKTRGQQVTLSCSPISGHRSVSWYQQTPGQGLQFLFEYFSETQRNKGNFPGRFSGRQFSNSRSEMNVSTLELGDSALYLCASSLATLNTEAFFGQGTRLTVV.